Reported below is one T cell receptor (beta chain). CDR3 length equals 16 residues. Germline CDR1 and CDR2: SQVTM and ANQGSEA. V gave up 4 bases and J gave up 8 bases; unmatched junction bases: 12. This sample was included in a study of blood T cell repertoires in COVID-19. Study context: Researchers got acute and convalescent COVID-19 samples from the United States, Italy and Spain. Sources were T cells, B-cell-depleted T cells, or PBMCs; the material itself was cDNA or gDNA.

As processed by the authors: From reference gene primer amplification, estimates of nucleated cell counts were derived. Repertoires were generated with immunoSEQ multiplex PCR, while TCRdb's copy carries only in-frame clones and drops some. V, J and clone size were drawn from that table, and D and trimming were deduced from the DNA. The profile covers about 360,000 clones, with around 86% appearing a single time and approximately 2.9% taken by the ten largest. This sequence originates from a human donor in a cohort sampled during active COVID-19. Sequencing was done on a sample of peripheral blood. The chain recombines TRBV29-1 with TRBJ2-1, with TRBD2 matching 12 bases. The CDR3 loop reads CSVVPRLAGVSYEQFF. The CDR3 DNA reads as TGCAGCGTTGTGCCAAGACTAGCGGGAGTTTCGTATGAGCAGTTCTTC.